These 11 T cell receptor beta chains originate from one sample sequenced in a study of blood T cell repertoires in COVID-19. Using immunoSEQ multiplex PCR, the repertoire was profiled, and TCRdb retains in-frame clones only, with some absent. This table holds around 40,000 clones, roughly nine tenths found once. The material sequenced was peripheral blood. The receptors originated from a man in his fifties or sixties with active COVID-19.

The genes are TRBV7-3 and TRBJ1-1, with 12 bases that match TRBD1. Unmatched junction bases numbered 6, after V lost 2 bases and J lost 5 bases. The CDR3 sequence is 16 residues long. Looked up from germline, CDR1 is SGHTA and CDR2 is FQGTGA. CDR3 bases: TGTGCCAGCAGCTTATTGGGACAGGGGGCCGGGACTGAAGCTTTCTTT. Its protein is CASSLLGQGAGTEAFF.

J is TRBJ2-1 and V is TRBV6-5, with 12 positions matching TRBD2. The CDR3 contains 14 residues. Trimming took 4 bases from V and 8 from J; bases not matched to a gene: 3. Germline CDR1 reads MNHEY; CDR2 reads SVGAGI. The CDR3 protein is CASSSSGRGYEQFF. The CDR3 bases are TGTGCCAGCAGTTCTAGCGGGAGGGGGTATGAGCAGTTCTTC.

This rearrangement joins TRBV7-2 to TRBJ2-3; no clear D. Germline V gives CDR1 SGHTA, CDR2 FQGNSA. Deletions cut 4 bases from V and 2 bases from J, with 10 bases between. This CDR3 has 14 amino acids. The CDR3 DNA reads TGTGCCAGCAGCTCTTACTTATACACAGATACGCAGTATTTT. Its protein is CASSSYLYTDTQYF.

This sequence joins TRBV30 and TRBJ1-1, with D perhaps TRBD1 (5 bases). The germline V gene encodes CDR1 GTSNPN and CDR2 SVGIG (reference sequence). This CDR3 comprises 13 residues. Trimming took off 4 bases at V and 2 bases at J, with 11 bases between the two ends. In nucleotides, the CDR3 is TGTGCCTGGACTAAGGGGCGAAACACTGAAGCTTTCTTT. Its translation: CAWTKGRNTEAFF. Drawing the rest from reference TRBV30 and TRBJ1-1, the complete variable domain is SQTIHQWPATLVQPVGSPLSLECTVEGTSNPNLYWYRQAAGRGLQLLFYSVGIGQISSEVPQNLSASRPQDRQFILSSKKLLLSDSGFYLCAWTKGRNTEAFFGQGTRLTVV.

The genes are TRBV3-1 (or the pseudogene TRBV3-2) and TRBJ1-6; TRBD1 matches 7 bases. V shed 3 bases, J shed 7 bases, and the junction held 3 bases outside the gene matches. CDR1 and CDR2 (germline): LGHDT, YNNKEL (reference sequence). The CDR3 length is 14 residues. The CDR3 DNA reads TGTGCCAGCAGCCAGAGAGGGGGCAATTCACCCCTCCACTTT. Amino acids: CASSQRGGNSPLHF.

This clone appeared once. The CDR3 DNA is TGTGCCAGCTCACCACGGGACAGAGTAGAGACCCAGTACTTC. Its translation: CASSPRDRVETQYF. The V and J genes are TRBV18 and TRBJ2-5; 7 nucleotides line up with TRBD1. V gave up 1 base and J gave up 4 bases; unmatched junction bases: 3. Germline CDR1 KGHSH, CDR2 LQKENI. The CDR3 is 14 residues long.

A single count supports this clone. The chain joins TRBV7-2 to TRBJ2-7; TRBD2 aligns across 9 bases. This CDR3 has 13 residues. Per germline, CDR1 SGHTA and CDR2 FQGNSA. V was pared by 5 bases and J by 3 bases, with 2 bases of the junction left unmatched. The CDR3 nucleotides are TGTGCCAGCAGCGCTAGCGGGGTCTACGAGCAGTACTTC. It codes for CASSASGVYEQYF. Full variable domain (rest looked up from reference TRBV7-2 and TRBJ2-7): GAGVSQSPSNKVTEKGKDVELRCDPISGHTALYWYRQSLGQGLEFLIYFQGNSAPDKSGLPSDRFSAERTGGSVSTLTIQRTQQEDSAVYLCASSASGVYEQYFGPGTRLTVT.

The chain couples TRBV6-6 to TRBJ2-1; D gene uncertain. This CDR3 is 14 amino acids long. V was cut by 3 bases and J by 3 bases, with 9 bases left in between. Germline V lookup: CDR1 MNHNY, CDR2 SVGAGI (reference sequence). The CDR3 protein is CASSYARLYNEQFF. The CDR3 nucleotides are TGTGCCAGCAGTTATGCTAGGCTCTACAATGAGCAGTTCTTC.

The CDR3 reads CASSPGLAEETQYF. For the CDR3, the DNA is TGCGCCAGCAGCCCTGGACTAGCGGAAGAGACCCAGTACTTC. V usage is TRBV4-1 and J usage is TRBJ2-5; 10 bases align to TRBD2. Trimming removed 4 bases from V and 3 bases from J; junction bases left unmatched: 2. The length of the CDR3 is 14 residues. From germline, CDR1 is MGHRA and CDR2 YSYEKL.

The rearrangement uses TRBV2 and TRBJ2-1, with D maybe TRBD1 (5 bases). There are 11 residues in the CDR3. Trimming shortened V by 7 bases and J by 8 bases, and 9 bases separated the two germline ends. CDR1 is SNHLY, CDR2 FYNNEI, per germline. Written as DNA, the CDR3 is TGTGCCAGCATACAGGAATATGAGCAGTTCTTC. Residues: CASIQEYEQFF.

The rearrangement joins TRBV28 to TRBJ2-7, with D perhaps TRBD1 (6 bases). Trimming took off 5 bases at V and 3 bases at J, with 11 bases between the two ends. The CDR3 length is 13 residues. Germline V gene lookup returns CDR1 MDHEN and CDR2 SYDVKM. CDR3 residues: CASSLGQNYEQYF. In nucleotides, the CDR3 is TGTGCCAGCAGTCTCGGACAGAACTACGAGCAGTACTTC.